This TCR beta chain was found in a study of T cells expressing NK-cell markers. On the study more broadly: Most of the eight sequenced donors were HCMV-seropositive; one was seronegative.

In germline, CDR1 is MNHEY, CDR2 SMNVEV (reference sequence). This CDR3 is 15 amino acids long. For TCR beta, cDNA was produced by 5'RACE template switching with UMIs. No DNA is given; TCRdb re-called the 5' RACE reads and lists each CDR3 protein once. The sample features 350,000 to 400,000 distinct CDR3 sequences, with about 10% in its top ten. The sample consisted of blood T cells: a sorted CD56 or NKG2C T cell subset, CD4+ or CD8+ T cells, or bulk PBMC T cells (not recorded which). This sequence was found in a woman between 50 and 59 years old in good health. J is TRBJ2-2 and V is TRBV27; there is no DNA to check the TCRdb D call of TRBD1. CDR3: CASSPWDRGDGELFF.